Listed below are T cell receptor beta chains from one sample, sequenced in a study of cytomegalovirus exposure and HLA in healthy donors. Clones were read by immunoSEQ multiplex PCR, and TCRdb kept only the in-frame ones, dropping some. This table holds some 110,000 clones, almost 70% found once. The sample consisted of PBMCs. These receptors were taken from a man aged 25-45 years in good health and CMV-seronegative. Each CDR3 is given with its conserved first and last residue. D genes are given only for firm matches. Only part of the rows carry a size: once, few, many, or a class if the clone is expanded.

cdr3_aa: CASSLFDSSGNTIYF
cdr3_nt: TGTGCCAGCTCTCTGTTCGACAGCTCTGGAAACACCATATATTTT
v_call: TRBV18
d_call: -
j_call: TRBJ1-3
clone_size: -

cdr3_aa: CASSLVGGGRTDTQYF
cdr3_nt: TGTGCCAGCAGCTTAGTTGGGGGAGGTAGAACAGATACGCAGTATTTT
v_call: TRBV11-3
d_call: -
j_call: TRBJ2-3
clone_size: once

cdr3_aa: CASSYSDRSHGYTF
cdr3_nt: TGTGCCAGCAGTTACTCGGACAGGTCCCATGGCTACACCTTC
v_call: TRBV6-6
d_call: TRBD1
j_call: TRBJ1-2
clone_size: -

cdr3_aa: CASSLFMNTEAFF
cdr3_nt: TGTGCCAGCAGCTTATTTATGAACACTGAAGCTTTCTTT
v_call: TRBV11-3
d_call: -
j_call: TRBJ1-1
clone_size: -

cdr3_aa: CASSLRDRNSYEQYF
cdr3_nt: TGTGCCAGCAGCTTAAGGGACAGAAACTCCTACGAGCAGTACTTC
v_call: TRBV5-6
d_call: TRBD1
j_call: TRBJ2-7
clone_size: -

cdr3_aa: CASSPRQVGETQYF
cdr3_nt: TGTGCCAGCAGCCCTCGACAGGTCGGCGAGACCCAGTACTTC
v_call: TRBV11-2
d_call: -
j_call: TRBJ2-5
clone_size: -

cdr3_aa: CASSPSLRIDSPNEQYF
cdr3_nt: TGTGCCAGCTCACCATCCCTTAGAATCGACAGTCCGAACGAGCAGTACTTC
v_call: TRBV18
d_call: -
j_call: TRBJ2-7
clone_size: -

cdr3_aa: CASSLALLASGRDEQFF
cdr3_nt: TGTGCCAGCAGCTTAGCCTTACTTGCTAGCGGGAGGGATGAGCAGTTCTTC
v_call: TRBV7-2
d_call: TRBD2
j_call: TRBJ2-1
clone_size: -

cdr3_aa: CASSSRAGGGTDTQYF
cdr3_nt: TGTGCCAGCAGCTCGAGAGCGGGAGGGGGCACAGATACGCAGTATTTT
v_call: TRBV7-2
d_call: TRBD2
j_call: TRBJ2-3
clone_size: -

cdr3_aa: CASSLSAGAYEQYF
cdr3_nt: TGTGCCAGCAGCTTGTCGGCAGGGGCGTACGAGCAGTACTTC
v_call: TRBV5-5
d_call: -
j_call: TRBJ2-7
clone_size: -

cdr3_aa: CASSLGGRRESSYNEQFF
cdr3_nt: TGTGCCAGCAGCTTAGGGGGGAGGCGGGAGAGCTCCTACAATGAGCAGTTCTTC
v_call: TRBV7-3
d_call: TRBD2
j_call: TRBJ2-1
clone_size: few

cdr3_aa: CASSPSLAGIGEQFF
cdr3_nt: TGTGCCAGCAGCCCCTCCCTAGCGGGAATAGGAGAGCAGTTCTTC
v_call: TRBV6-5
d_call: TRBD2
j_call: TRBJ2-1
clone_size: -

cdr3_aa: CASSPNRGLAGVRVHEQYF
cdr3_nt: TGTGCCAGCAGCCCTAATAGGGGACTAGCGGGAGTCCGTGTCCACGAGCAGTACTTC
v_call: TRBV7-8
d_call: TRBD2
j_call: TRBJ2-7
clone_size: -

cdr3_aa: CASSLGQGRFYEQYF
cdr3_nt: TGTGCCAGCAGCTTAGGACAGGGGAGATTTTACGAGCAGTACTTC
v_call: TRBV7-2
d_call: TRBD1
j_call: TRBJ2-7
clone_size: few

cdr3_aa: CASSLGREGTTSNNNEQFF
cdr3_nt: TGTGCCAGCAGCTTAGGCCGGGAGGGGACCACGTCCAACAACAATGAGCAGTTCTTC
v_call: TRBV13
d_call: TRBD2
j_call: TRBJ2-1
clone_size: few

cdr3_aa: CASSLDIVVDRAQETQYF
cdr3_nt: TGTGCCAGCAGCTTAGATATCGTGGTGGACAGGGCCCAAGAGACCCAGTACTTC
v_call: TRBV11-3
d_call: TRBD1
j_call: TRBJ2-5
clone_size: -

cdr3_aa: CSVVETGGATGELFF
cdr3_nt: TGCAGCGTTGTTGAGACAGGGGGAGCCACCGGGGAGCTGTTTTTT
v_call: TRBV29-1
d_call: TRBD1
j_call: TRBJ2-2
clone_size: -

cdr3_aa: CASSLERLSGEQYF
cdr3_nt: TGTGCCAGCAGCTTAGAAAGACTCTCGGGAGAGCAGTACTTC
v_call: TRBV7-2
d_call: -
j_call: TRBJ2-7
clone_size: -

cdr3_aa: CASSQVVGGKVYEQYF
cdr3_nt: TGCGCCAGCAGCCAAGTTGTGGGCGGGAAGGTCTACGAGCAGTACTTC
v_call: TRBV4-1
d_call: -
j_call: TRBJ2-7
clone_size: -

cdr3_aa: CASSSYRQGSSYEQYF
cdr3_nt: TGTGCCAGCAGCTCCTACCGACAGGGGAGCTCCTACGAGCAGTACTTC
v_call: TRBV5-8
d_call: TRBD1
j_call: TRBJ2-7
clone_size: -

cdr3_aa: CASGQGVTGELFF
cdr3_nt: TGTGCCAGCGGACAGGGGGTTACCGGGGAGCTGTTTTTT
v_call: TRBV2
d_call: TRBD1
j_call: TRBJ2-2
clone_size: -

cdr3_aa: CASSFPKETQYF
cdr3_nt: TGTGCCAGCAGCTTCCCAAAAGAGACCCAGTACTTC
v_call: TRBV5-6
d_call: -
j_call: TRBJ2-5
clone_size: -

cdr3_aa: CASSPVGSGSDEQFF
cdr3_nt: TGTGCCAGCTCACCAGTCGGTAGCGGGAGTGATGAGCAGTTCTTC
v_call: TRBV18
d_call: TRBD2
j_call: TRBJ2-1
clone_size: -

cdr3_aa: CASRRAQGAEQYF
cdr3_nt: TGTGCCAGCAGACGGGCACAGGGGGCCGAGCAGTACTTC
v_call: TRBV5-5
d_call: TRBD1
j_call: TRBJ2-7
clone_size: -

cdr3_aa: CASSPWTGSNYGYTF
cdr3_nt: TGTGCCAGCAGTCCCTGGACAGGCTCCAACTATGGCTACACCTTC
v_call: TRBV2
d_call: TRBD1
j_call: TRBJ1-2
clone_size: -

cdr3_aa: CASSRDSSYNEQFF
cdr3_nt: TGTGCCAGCAGCCGGGACAGCTCCTACAATGAGCAGTTCTTC
v_call: TRBV11-3
d_call: TRBD1
j_call: TRBJ2-1
clone_size: -

cdr3_aa: CASSAAPQPQHF
cdr3_nt: TGTGCCAGCAGTGCCGCGCCGCAGCCCCAGCATTTT
v_call: TRBV28
d_call: -
j_call: TRBJ1-5
clone_size: -

cdr3_aa: CASTPGDRGYEQYF
cdr3_nt: TGTGCCAGCACCCCCGGGGACAGGGGGTACGAGCAGTACTTC
v_call: TRBV28
d_call: TRBD1
j_call: TRBJ2-7
clone_size: -

cdr3_aa: CASSKGGIGTGESYEQYF
cdr3_nt: TGTGCCAGCAGCAAAGGCGGAATAGGGACAGGTGAGTCCTACGAGCAGTACTTC
v_call: TRBV21-1
d_call: -
j_call: TRBJ2-7
clone_size: -

cdr3_aa: CASSVGGSGRLSEQFF
cdr3_nt: TGTGCCAGCAGCGTTGGAGGAAGCGGGAGGTTAAGTGAGCAGTTCTTC
v_call: TRBV9
d_call: TRBD2
j_call: TRBJ2-1
clone_size: -

cdr3_aa: CASSTGTAYQPQHF
cdr3_nt: TGTGCCAGCAGCACCGGGACAGCTTATCAGCCCCAGCATTTT
v_call: TRBV5-5
d_call: TRBD1
j_call: TRBJ1-5
clone_size: -

cdr3_aa: CSSSLVGRGRGNTIYF
cdr3_nt: TGTTCCAGCAGCTTAGTAGGTCGGGGGAGAGGAAACACCATATATTTT
v_call: TRBV7-9
d_call: -
j_call: TRBJ1-3
clone_size: -

cdr3_aa: CSVDRYNEQFF
cdr3_nt: TGCAGCGTTGACAGATACAATGAGCAGTTCTTC
v_call: TRBV29-1
d_call: -
j_call: TRBJ2-1
clone_size: few

cdr3_aa: CASSPLQGASYEQYF
cdr3_nt: TGTGCCAGCTCACCACTCCAGGGCGCAAGCTACGAGCAGTACTTC
v_call: TRBV18
d_call: -
j_call: TRBJ2-7
clone_size: -

cdr3_aa: CASTSGTALYEQYF
cdr3_nt: TGTGCCAGCACTTCCGGGACAGCCCTCTACGAGCAGTACTTC
v_call: TRBV27
d_call: TRBD1
j_call: TRBJ2-7
clone_size: -

cdr3_aa: CASSKTLLYGYTF
cdr3_nt: TGTGCCAGTAGTAAGACTTTACTCTATGGCTACACCTTC
v_call: TRBV19
d_call: -
j_call: TRBJ1-2
clone_size: -

cdr3_aa: CASSHEGTGYGETQYF
cdr3_nt: TGTGCCAGCAGCCACGAGGGTACAGGGTACGGCGAGACCCAGTACTTC
v_call: TRBV5-6
d_call: -
j_call: TRBJ2-5
clone_size: -

cdr3_aa: CASSFQGTETQYF
cdr3_nt: TGTGCCAGCAGCTTTCAGGGGACGGAGACCCAGTACTTC
v_call: TRBV11-2
d_call: -
j_call: TRBJ2-5
clone_size: -

cdr3_aa: CASSELQGRRRAYEQYF
cdr3_nt: TGTGCCAGCAGTGAATTGCAGGGGAGACGTCGGGCCTACGAGCAGTACTTC
v_call: TRBV2
d_call: -
j_call: TRBJ2-7
clone_size: once

cdr3_aa: CASSEQENYGYTF
cdr3_nt: TGTGCCAGCAGCGAGCAGGAAAACTATGGCTACACCTTC
v_call: TRBV7-6
d_call: -
j_call: TRBJ1-2
clone_size: -

cdr3_aa: CASSLAGRDTQYF
cdr3_nt: TGCGCCAGCAGCTTGGCAGGGAGGGATACGCAGTATTTT
v_call: TRBV5-1
d_call: -
j_call: TRBJ2-3
clone_size: -

cdr3_aa: CASSPLGGGYEQYF
cdr3_nt: TGTGCCAGCAGCCCCTTAGGGGGGGGCTACGAGCAGTACTTC
v_call: TRBV7-6
d_call: -
j_call: TRBJ2-7
clone_size: -

cdr3_aa: CASSGTSGRNRGTGELFF
cdr3_nt: TGTGCCAGCAGCGGGACTAGCGGGAGGAATCGTGGCACCGGGGAGCTGTTTTTT
v_call: TRBV5-6
d_call: TRBD2
j_call: TRBJ2-2
clone_size: once

cdr3_aa: CASSPGGGTYQPQHF
cdr3_nt: TGTGCCAGCAGTCCCGGGGGAGGGACGTATCAGCCCCAGCATTTT
v_call: TRBV28
d_call: -
j_call: TRBJ1-5
clone_size: few

cdr3_aa: CASISDRVGQPQHF
cdr3_nt: TGTGCCAGTATTTCGGACAGGGTAGGGCAGCCCCAGCATTTT
v_call: TRBV19
d_call: TRBD1
j_call: TRBJ1-5
clone_size: -